These 23 T cell receptor beta chains share one sample of origin, sequenced in a study of breast tumors, draining lymph nodes, adjacent tissues. TCRdb itself ran the multiplex PCR reads through MiXCR, one entry per CDR3 protein. The table includes around 130,000 distinct CDR3 sequences, 32% detected once. Breast cancer patients provided tissue from their axillary draining lymph nodes. Sequenced material: axillary lymph node tissue. All receptors come from a female donor with breast cancer. Some clones in this sample may be carry-over from other donors' samples.

This clonotype was seen many times. J is TRBJ2-1 and V is TRBV5-1, with 8 bases fitting TRBD1. The CDR3 is made up of 16 amino acids. V lost 4 bases and J lost 4; bases outside the gene matches: 10. Germline CDR1 SGHRS, CDR2 YFSETQ. The CDR3 coding sequence is TGCGCCAGCAGCCCGGCCGGGACAGGCGATTACAATGAGCAGTTCTTC. Translating gives CASSPAGTGDYNEQFF.

This clonotype was observed a few times. Since a much larger clone is just one base distant, this may be a read error. The rearrangement links TRBV5-1 to TRBJ1-2; D not certain. Germline CDR1 reads SGHRS; CDR2 reads YFSETQ. This CDR3 has 14 residues. CDR3 region: CASSLAGEDYGYAF. The CDR3 DNA reads as TGCGCCAGCAGCTTGGCCGGAGAGGACTATGGCTACGCCTTC.

This clonotype was seen at least ten times. The V gene is TRBV4-1, the J gene TRBJ2-7; D may be TRBD1 or TRBD2 (5 bases each). The CDR3 consists of 17 residues. Germline V CDR1 and CDR2: MGHRA, YSYEKL. V was cut by 0 bases and J by 1 base, with 16 bases left in between. CDR3 sequence: CASSQDYLSGRSYEQYF. CDR3 nucleotide sequence: TGCGCCAGCAGCCAAGATTATTTGTCAGGGAGATCCTACGAGCAGTACTTC.

The chain couples TRBV20-1 to TRBJ2-1; D call uncertain. Germline V gene data show CDR1 as DFQATT and CDR2 as SNEGSKA (reference sequence). The CDR3 consists of 14 residues. Trimming left V 6 bases short and J 4 bases short, with 16 bases between. In DNA form, the CDR3 reads TGCAGTGCCAAAGCGCGGCGGAATTACAATGAGCAGTTCTTC. This codes for CSAKARRNYNEQFF.

CDR3 loop: CASSELALGEQYF. The CDR3 DNA reads as TGTGCCAGCAGTGAGCTTGCCCTTGGGGAGCAGTACTTC. The chain uses TRBV2 and TRBJ2-7; D unclear. CDR3 size: 13 residues. Germline values: CDR1 SNHLY, CDR2 FYNNEI. The ends were cut back, 3 bases at V and 7 bases at J, with 13 bases in the middle.

This clonotype was counted many times. The gene calls are TRBV12-3 or TRBV12-4 and TRBJ1-3, with 8 bases fitting TRBD1. Unmatched junction bases numbered 8, after V lost 3 bases and J lost 1 base. The CDR3 has 17 amino acids. The CDR3 region has the DNA TGTGCCAGCAGTTTCCGGCAGACAGGGGTTTCTGGAAACACCATATATTTT. Translation: CASSFRQTGVSGNTIYF.

The sample holds many counts of this clonotype. The V and J genes are TRBV6-2 or TRBV6-3 and TRBJ1-2; 7 bases are a match to TRBD1. The CDR3 loop spans 15 amino acids. CDR1 and CDR2 (germline): MNHEY, SVGEGT. The junction had 13 bases not matched to a gene; V was cut back by 6 bases and J by 6 bases. The CDR3 DNA sequence: TGTGCCAGCAGCTCCCGTTCACAGGGGATCCATGGCTACACCTTC. Amino acid sequence: CASSSRSQGIHGYTF.

This clonotype was seen just once. At one of its ends the junction is not consistent with the germline gene, which may arise from a read error. The V call is TRBV11-3, the J call TRBJ1-1, with a weak D call TRBD1 (6 bases). Germline V CDR1 and CDR2: SGHNT, YENEEA. CDR3 size: 13 residues. As DNA, the CDR3 is TGTGCCAGCAGCTTAGGGACAGCCACTGAAGCTGTCTTT. This sequence encodes CASSLGTATEAVF.

This clonotype was seen only once. The J gene is TRBJ1-2, the V gene TRBV20-1, with D perhaps matching TRBD1 (6 bases). CDR3 length: 13 residues. The germline V gene has CDR1 DFQATT and CDR2 SNEGSKA (reference sequence). V shed 4 bases and J shed 4 bases, with 13 bases lying between them. CDR3: CSATRGGSYGYTF. Written as DNA, the CDR3 is TGCAGTGCTACGAGGGGGGGCAGCTATGGCTACACCTTC.

A few counts support this clonotype. A read error is possible here, since a much larger clone lies one base away. The rearrangement uses TRBV5-1 and TRBJ2-3; possible D gene TRBD2, 5 bases. This CDR3 spans 15 amino acids. The germline V and J ends were trimmed by 7 bases and 0 bases, with 15 bases remaining between them. Per germline, CDR1 SGHRS and CDR2 YFSETQ. CDR3 coding DNA: TGCGCCAGCGGCGTTGCGGGTCGGAGCACAGATACGCAGTATTTT. Translated: CASGVAGRSTDTQYF.

At least ten counts were recorded for this clonotype. The genes are TRBV7-2 and TRBJ2-1; tentatively, D is TRBD2 (6 bases). V dropped 0 bases and J dropped 7 bases, with 10 bases sitting between them. Germline CDR1 reads SGHTA; CDR2 reads FQGNSA. This CDR3 has 14 amino acids. CDR3 sequence (DNA): TGTGCCAGCAGCTTAGCGATAGGAGGGAATGAGCAGTTCTTC. Translated, it gives CASSLAIGGNEQFF.

This clonotype was seen at least ten times. The chain couples TRBV6-5 to TRBJ1-6; D is ambiguous. The V end lost 2 bases, the J end lost 6 bases, and 11 bases lay between the germline ends. The CDR3 runs to 15 residues. The germline V gene has CDR1 MNHEY and CDR2 SVGAGI. In DNA, the CDR3 is TGTGCCAGCAGTTACATGGCGGCCTCTAATTCACCCCTCCACTTT. Amino acid sequence: CASSYMAASNSPLHF.

This clonotype was counted ten times or more. This sequence joins TRBV11-2 and TRBJ2-1, with 7 bases identical to TRBD1. V was pared by 2 bases and J by 6 bases, with 7 bases of the junction left unmatched. CDR3 length: 15 residues. From germline, CDR1 is SGHAT and CDR2 FQNNGV. The CDR3 DNA reads TGTGCCAGCAGCTTAAGGGACAGTCCCTTCAATGAGCAGTTCTTC. This encodes CASSLRDSPFNEQFF.

This clonotype was counted many times. The chain carries TRBV18 and TRBJ2-3; 9 nucleotides line up with TRBD2. J gave up 3 bases and V 3 bases, and 4 bases lay outside the gene matches. This CDR3 comprises 15 residues. Per germline, CDR1 KGHSH and CDR2 LQKENI. CDR3 sequence reads: CASSPSSGITDTQYF. Written as DNA, the CDR3 is TGTGCCAGCTCACCCTCTAGCGGGATTACAGATACGCAGTATTTT.

In its sample, this clonotype was seen many times. The chain couples TRBV6-1 to TRBJ1-6; D is unclear. The CDR3 length is 14 residues. V was cut by 3 bases and J by 5 bases, with 8 bases left in between. CDR1 MNHNS and CDR2 SASEGT come from the germline V gene. The CDR3 DNA follows: TGTGCCAGCAGTGATGACGGACATAATTCACCCCTCCACTTT. Protein sequence: CASSDDGHNSPLHF.

This clonotype was recorded many times. The chain employs TRBV3-1 and TRBJ2-2, with a tentative D call TRBD2 (5 bases). The CDR3 contains 14 residues. Deletions cut 4 bases from V and 7 bases from J, with 13 bases between. CDR1 is LGHDT and CDR2 is YNNKEL in the germline V gene (reference sequence). For the CDR3, the DNA is TGTGCCAGCAGCCTACGGGGAAGGGACGGGGAGCTGTTTTTT. This encodes CASSLRGRDGELFF.

This clonotype showed up many times. The rearrangement joins TRBV29-1 to TRBJ1-5; 7 bases line up with TRBD1. CDR3 length: 12 amino acids. The germline V gene encodes CDR1 SQVTM and CDR2 ANQGSEA. J was trimmed by 7 bases and V by 6 bases; bases with no gene match: 6. The CDR3 here is CSVGDRVQPQHF. The DNA of the CDR3 is TGCAGCGTGGGAGACAGGGTACAGCCCCAGCATTTT.

The genes are TRBV7-2 and TRBJ1-1; D not resolved. CDR3 length: 13 residues. The germline V gene has CDR1 SGHTA and CDR2 FQGNSA. Trimming removed 6 bases at V and 5 bases at J, with 13 bases between. CDR3 nucleotides: TGTGCCAGCAGTCCACTCCTAGGGACTGAAGCTTTCTTT. Translating it yields CASSPLLGTEAFF.

As for this clonotype: This may be a read error: a much more frequent sequence differs by one nucleotide. J is TRBJ2-3 and V is TRBV6-5, with D perhaps TRBD2 (6 bases). The V gene lost 7 bases and the J gene lost 5 bases, with 19 bases spanning the gap. This CDR3 has 15 residues. Germline V gene data show CDR1 as MNHEY and CDR2 as SVGAGI. Here the CDR3 reads CASNPFGQGLDTQYF. CDR3 DNA sequence: TGTGCCAGCAATCCCTTCGGGCAGGGACTAGATACGCAGTATTTT.

This clonotype was seen repeatedly, ten times or more. The rearrangement joins TRBV11-2 to TRBJ1-3; D uncertain. The V end was cut by 1 base, the J end by 2 bases, with 6 bases between. The length of the CDR3 is 14 residues. Germline CDR1 and CDR2: SGHAT and FQNNGV. The CDR3 spells CASSLATPGNTIYF. CDR3 nucleotides: TGTGCCAGCAGCTTAGCGACTCCTGGAAACACCATATATTTT.

This clonotype has ten or more counts. The chain has TRBV11-1 and TRBJ2-3; possibly TRBD1 for D (5 bases). Germline CDR1 and CDR2: SGHAT and FQDESV (reference sequence). The CDR3 is 14 amino acids. V was cut by 5 bases and J by 3 bases, with 12 bases left in between. The CDR3 DNA reads TGTGCCAGCAGCCCGACAGTAGCAACAGATACGCAGTATTTT. It specifies CASSPTVATDTQYF.

CDR3 sequence (DNA): TGTGCCAACGGCAGGGGGGATACGCAGTATTTT. This codes for CANGRGDTQYF. V gene TRBV7-9 combines with J gene TRBJ2-3; TRBD1 agrees at 7 bases. Germline CDR1 is SEHNR and CDR2 is FQNEAQ (reference sequence). The CDR3 is 11 amino acids. The junction had 4 bases not matched to a gene; V was cut back by 10 bases and J by 6 bases.

Ten or more counts support this clonotype. V gene TRBV5-1 combines with J gene TRBJ2-5, with 9 nucleotides matching TRBD2. The CDR3 runs to 14 residues. Trimming removed 1 base from V and 4 bases from J; junction bases left unmatched: 2. Germline CDR1 SGHRS, CDR2 YFSETQ. CDR3 in amino acids: CASSLSGGIETQYF. CDR3 in DNA: TGCGCCAGCAGCTTGAGCGGGGGGATAGAGACCCAGTACTTC.